The rows below give T cell receptor beta chains drawn from one sample of a study of cytomegalovirus exposure and HLA in healthy donors. TCRdb's table, derived via immunoSEQ multiplex PCR, lists solely in-frame clones and lacks some. Found here are about 150,000 clones, approximately 80% of them singletons; the top ten hold 1.5%. The specimen sequenced was PBMCs. These receptors came from a woman younger than 30 in good health and CMV-seronegative. The CDR3 runs from the conserved cysteine through the conserved F or W. Each record gives: V gene, CDR3 protein.

V: TRBV6-6; CDR3: CASSYMGGGRTEAFF
V: TRBV5-1; CDR3: CASSLAGTGDDEQFF
V: TRBV9; CDR3: CASSVEGGQGSHEQYF
V: TRBV9; CDR3: CASSPGGPGWGTDTQYF
V: TRBV11-3; CDR3: CASRKRQGQNTEAFF
V: TRBV5-1; CDR3: CASSPTQGANIQYF
V: TRBV27; CDR3: CASSGLTMLYNEQFF
V: TRBV6-5; CDR3: CASSYRAGKGPQHF
V: TRBV7-9; CDR3: CASSPTSIRNIQYF
V: TRBV4-2; CDR3: CASSQEFLAGPNIQYF
V: TRBV2; CDR3: CASSDSFTEAFF
V: TRBV9; CDR3: CASSVGGGGAGETQYF
V: TRBV7-3; CDR3: CASSPGQGLYNEQFF
V: TRBV18; CDR3: CASSPPDFYGSHGYTF
V: TRBV6-5; CDR3: CASWTGVEQYF
V: TRBV9; CDR3: CASSVRTGALNEQFF
V: TRBV7-9; CDR3: CASSSQQTVNTEAFF
V: TRBV19; CDR3: CATREEGHMNTEAFF
V: TRBV11-2; CDR3: CASSSRLAGGRAYNEQFF
V: TRBV11-2; CDR3: CASSLAGGAYNEQFF
V: TRBV2; CDR3: CASSGVAVLQGNSPLHF
V: TRBV30; CDR3: CAWSVRTPETQYF
V: TRBV5-5; CDR3: CASSQALYEQYF
V: TRBV7-9; CDR3: CASSLDGRGRYEQYF
V: TRBV6-5; CDR3: CASSYSSDRGYTF
V: TRBV5-1; CDR3: CASRLGAGYNEQFF
V: TRBV5-6; CDR3: CASSLAVSGSEAFF
V: TRBV29-1; CDR3: CSVEVRDRGSGANVLTF
V: TRBV29-1; CDR3: CSVEDNFRGENGNTIYF
V: TRBV28; CDR3: CASSLTQTQKRQGFLAPNEKLFF
V: TRBV28; CDR3: CASSSGQGNQPQHF